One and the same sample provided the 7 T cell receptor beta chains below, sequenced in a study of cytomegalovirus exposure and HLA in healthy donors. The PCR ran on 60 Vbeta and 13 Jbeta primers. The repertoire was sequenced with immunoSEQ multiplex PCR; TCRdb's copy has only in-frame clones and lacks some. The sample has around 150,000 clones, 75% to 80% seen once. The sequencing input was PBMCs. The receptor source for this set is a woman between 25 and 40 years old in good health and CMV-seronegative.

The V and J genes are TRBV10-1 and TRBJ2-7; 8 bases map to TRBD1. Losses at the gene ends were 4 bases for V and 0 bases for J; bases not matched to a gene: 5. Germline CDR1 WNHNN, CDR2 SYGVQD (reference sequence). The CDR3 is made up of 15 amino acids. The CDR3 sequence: CASSGRQGISYEQYF. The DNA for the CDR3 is TGCGCCAGCAGTGGTCGACAGGGGATCTCCTACGAGCAGTACTTC.

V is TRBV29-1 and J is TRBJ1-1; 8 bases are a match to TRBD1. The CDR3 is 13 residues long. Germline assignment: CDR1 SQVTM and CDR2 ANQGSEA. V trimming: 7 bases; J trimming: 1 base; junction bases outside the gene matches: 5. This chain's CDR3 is CSARQGKNTEAFF. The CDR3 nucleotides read TGCAGCGCCCGACAGGGGAAGAACACTGAAGCTTTCTTT.

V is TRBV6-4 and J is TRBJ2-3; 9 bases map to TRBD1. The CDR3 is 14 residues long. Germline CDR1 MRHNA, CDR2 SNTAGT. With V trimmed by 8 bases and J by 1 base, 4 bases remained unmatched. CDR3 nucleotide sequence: TGTGCCAGCGGGACAGGGTCCCGCACAGATACGCAGTATTTT. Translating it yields CASGTGSRTDTQYF.

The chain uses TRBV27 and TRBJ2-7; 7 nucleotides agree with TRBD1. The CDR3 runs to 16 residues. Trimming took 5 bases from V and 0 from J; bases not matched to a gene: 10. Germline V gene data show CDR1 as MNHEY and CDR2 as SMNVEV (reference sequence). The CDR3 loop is CASSGRTGTSSYEQYF. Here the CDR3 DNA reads TGTGCCAGCAGTGGCCGGACAGGAACGAGCTCCTACGAGCAGTACTTC.

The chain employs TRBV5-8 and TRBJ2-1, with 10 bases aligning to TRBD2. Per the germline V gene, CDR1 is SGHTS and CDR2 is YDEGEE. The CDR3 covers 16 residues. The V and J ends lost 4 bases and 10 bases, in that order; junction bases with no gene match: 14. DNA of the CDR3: TGTGCCAGCAGCCCCCTGGCTAGCGGGGGACCAGGGGAGCAGTTCTTC. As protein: CASSPLASGGPGEQFF.

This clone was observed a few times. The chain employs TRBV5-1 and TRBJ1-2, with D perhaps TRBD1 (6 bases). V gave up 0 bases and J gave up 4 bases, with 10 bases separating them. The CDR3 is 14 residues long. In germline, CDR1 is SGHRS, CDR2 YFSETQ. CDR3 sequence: CASSLGTDFYGYTF. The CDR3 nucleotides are TGCGCCAGCAGCTTGGGGACAGATTTCTATGGCTACACCTTC.

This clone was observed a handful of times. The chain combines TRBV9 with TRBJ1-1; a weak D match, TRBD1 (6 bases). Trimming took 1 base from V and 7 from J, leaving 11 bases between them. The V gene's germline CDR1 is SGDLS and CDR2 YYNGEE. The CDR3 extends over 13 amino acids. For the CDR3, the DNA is TGTGCCAGCAGCGTACAGAGGGGGAATGAAGCTTTCTTT. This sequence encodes CASSVQRGNEAFF.